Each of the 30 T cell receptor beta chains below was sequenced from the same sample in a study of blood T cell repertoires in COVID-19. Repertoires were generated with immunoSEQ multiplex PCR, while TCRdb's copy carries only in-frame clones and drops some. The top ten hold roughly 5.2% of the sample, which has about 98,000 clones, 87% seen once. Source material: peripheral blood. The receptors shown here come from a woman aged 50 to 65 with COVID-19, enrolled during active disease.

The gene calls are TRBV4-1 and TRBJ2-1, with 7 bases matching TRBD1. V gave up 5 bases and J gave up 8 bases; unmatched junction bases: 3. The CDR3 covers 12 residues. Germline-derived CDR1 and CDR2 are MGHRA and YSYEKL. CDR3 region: CASSFTGDEQFF. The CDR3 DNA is TGCGCCAGCAGCTTCACAGGGGATGAGCAGTTCTTC.

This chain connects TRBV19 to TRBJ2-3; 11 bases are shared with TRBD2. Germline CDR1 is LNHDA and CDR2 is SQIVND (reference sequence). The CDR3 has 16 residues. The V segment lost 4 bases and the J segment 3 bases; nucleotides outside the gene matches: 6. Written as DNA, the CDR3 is TGTGCCAGTAGTAAACAGGGACTAGCGGCAACAGATACGCAGTATTTT. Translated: CASSKQGLAATDTQYF.

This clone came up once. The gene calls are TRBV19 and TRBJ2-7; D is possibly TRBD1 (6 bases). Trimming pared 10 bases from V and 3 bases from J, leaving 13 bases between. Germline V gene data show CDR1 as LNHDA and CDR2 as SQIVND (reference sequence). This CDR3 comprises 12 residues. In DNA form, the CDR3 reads TGTGCCACCCAGAGCAGGGGCTACGAGCAGTACTTC. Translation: CATQSRGYEQYF. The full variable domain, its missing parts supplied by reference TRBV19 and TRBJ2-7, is DGGITQSPKYLFRKEGQNVTLSCEQNLNHDAMYWYRQDPGQGLRLIYYSQIVNDFQKGDIAEGYSVSREKKESFPLTVTSAQKNPTAFYLCATQSRGYEQYFGPGTRLTVT.

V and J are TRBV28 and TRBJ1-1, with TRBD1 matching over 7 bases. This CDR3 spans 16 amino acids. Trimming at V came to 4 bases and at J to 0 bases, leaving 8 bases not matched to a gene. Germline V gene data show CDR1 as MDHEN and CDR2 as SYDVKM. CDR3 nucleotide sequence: TGTGCCAGCAGTTCCCCTATGACAGGGATGAACACTGAAGCTTTCTTT. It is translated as CASSSPMTGMNTEAFF.

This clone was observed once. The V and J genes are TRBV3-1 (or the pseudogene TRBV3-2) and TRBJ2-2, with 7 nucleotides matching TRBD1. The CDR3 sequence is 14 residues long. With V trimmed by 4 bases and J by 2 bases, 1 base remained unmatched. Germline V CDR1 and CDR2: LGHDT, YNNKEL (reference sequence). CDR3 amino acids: CASSRDSNTGELFF. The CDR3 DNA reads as TGTGCCAGCAGCCGGGACAGTAACACCGGGGAGCTGTTTTTT.

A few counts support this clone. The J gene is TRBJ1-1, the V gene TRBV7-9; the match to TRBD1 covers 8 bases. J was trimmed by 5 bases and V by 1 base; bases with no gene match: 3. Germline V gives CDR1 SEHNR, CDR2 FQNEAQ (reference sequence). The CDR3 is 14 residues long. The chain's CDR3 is CASSLGTGYTEAFF. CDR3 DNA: TGTGCCAGCAGCTTAGGGACAGGGTATACTGAAGCTTTCTTT.

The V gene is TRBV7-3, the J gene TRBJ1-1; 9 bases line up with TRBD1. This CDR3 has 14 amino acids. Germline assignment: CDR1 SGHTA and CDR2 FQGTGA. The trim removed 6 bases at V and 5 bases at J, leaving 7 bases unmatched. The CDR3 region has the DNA TGTGCCAGCAGTCCGGACAGGGGAGGGACTGAAGCTTTCTTT. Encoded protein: CASSPDRGGTEAFF.

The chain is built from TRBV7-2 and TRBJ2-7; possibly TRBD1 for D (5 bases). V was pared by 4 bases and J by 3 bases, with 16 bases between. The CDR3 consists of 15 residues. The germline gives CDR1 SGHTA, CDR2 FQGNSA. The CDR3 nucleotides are TGTGCCAGCAGCTACTCAGGGTCAGCCGGCTACGAGCAGTACTTC. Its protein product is CASSYSGSAGYEQYF.

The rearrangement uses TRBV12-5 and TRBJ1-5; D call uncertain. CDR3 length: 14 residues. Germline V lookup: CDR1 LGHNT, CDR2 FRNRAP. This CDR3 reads CASQEGYSNQPQHF. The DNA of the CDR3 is TGTGCCTCCCAGGAGGGTTATAGCAATCAGCCCCAGCATTTT.

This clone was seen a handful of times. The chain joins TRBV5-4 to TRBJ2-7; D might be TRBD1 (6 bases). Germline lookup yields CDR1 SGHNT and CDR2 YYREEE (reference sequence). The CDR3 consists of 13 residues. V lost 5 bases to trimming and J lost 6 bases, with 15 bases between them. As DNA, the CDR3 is TGTGCCAGCAGACGTCAGGGGTCCCTCGAGCAGTACTTC. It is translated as CASRRQGSLEQYF. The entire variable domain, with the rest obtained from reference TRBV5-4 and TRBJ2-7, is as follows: ETGVTQSPTHLIKTRGQQVTLRCSSQSGHNTVSWYQQALGQGPQFIFQYYREEENGRGNFPPRFSGLQFPNYSSELNVNALELDDSALYLCASRRQGSLEQYFGPGTRLTVT.

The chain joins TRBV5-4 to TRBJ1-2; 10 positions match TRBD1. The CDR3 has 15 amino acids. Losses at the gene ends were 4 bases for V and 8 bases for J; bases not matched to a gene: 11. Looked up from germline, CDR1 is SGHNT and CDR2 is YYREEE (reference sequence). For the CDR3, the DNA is TGTGCCAGCAGCCTAGGGACAGGGGTCCAAATAGGCTACACCTTC. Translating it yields CASSLGTGVQIGYTF. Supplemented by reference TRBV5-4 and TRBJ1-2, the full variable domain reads ETGVTQSPTHLIKTRGQQVTLRCSSQSGHNTVSWYQQALGQGPQFIFQYYREEENGRGNFPPRFSGLQFPNYSSELNVNALELDDSALYLCASSLGTGVQIGYTFGSGTRLTVV.

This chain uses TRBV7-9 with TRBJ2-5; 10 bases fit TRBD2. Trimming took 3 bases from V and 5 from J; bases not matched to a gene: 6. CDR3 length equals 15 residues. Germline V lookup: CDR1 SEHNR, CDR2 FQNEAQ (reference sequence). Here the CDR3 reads CASSLQRGGRETQYF. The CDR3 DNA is TGTGCCAGCAGCTTGCAGCGGGGGGGCCGGGAGACCCAGTACTTC.

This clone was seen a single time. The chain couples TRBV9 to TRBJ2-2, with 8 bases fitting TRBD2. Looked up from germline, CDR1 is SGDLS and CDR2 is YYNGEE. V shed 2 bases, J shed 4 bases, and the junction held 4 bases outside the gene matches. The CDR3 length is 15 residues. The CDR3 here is CASSVFGGATGELFF. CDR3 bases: TGTGCCAGCAGCGTCTTCGGGGGGGCCACCGGGGAGCTGTTTTTT.

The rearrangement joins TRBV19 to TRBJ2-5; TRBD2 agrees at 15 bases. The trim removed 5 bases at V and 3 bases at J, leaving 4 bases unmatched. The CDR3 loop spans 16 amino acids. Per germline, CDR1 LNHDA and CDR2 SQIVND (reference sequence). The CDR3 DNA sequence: TGTGCCAGTAGTTTCGGACTAGCGGGGGGGAAAGAGACCCAGTACTTC. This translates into CASSFGLAGGKETQYF.

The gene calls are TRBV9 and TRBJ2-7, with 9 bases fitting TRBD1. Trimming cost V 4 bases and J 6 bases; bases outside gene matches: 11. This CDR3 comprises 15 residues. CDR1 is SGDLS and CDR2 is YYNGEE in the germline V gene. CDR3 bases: TGTGCCAGCAGCCCACAGGGGGCGTCTGACGGCGAGCAGTACTTC. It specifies CASSPQGASDGEQYF.

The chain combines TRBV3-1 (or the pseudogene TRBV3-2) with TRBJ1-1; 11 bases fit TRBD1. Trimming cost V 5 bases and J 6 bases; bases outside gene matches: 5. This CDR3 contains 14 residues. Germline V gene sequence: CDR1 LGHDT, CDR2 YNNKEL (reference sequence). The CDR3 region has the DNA TGTGCCAGCAGCACTCCGGGACAGGGGGCTGAAGCTTTCTTT. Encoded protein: CASSTPGQGAEAFF.

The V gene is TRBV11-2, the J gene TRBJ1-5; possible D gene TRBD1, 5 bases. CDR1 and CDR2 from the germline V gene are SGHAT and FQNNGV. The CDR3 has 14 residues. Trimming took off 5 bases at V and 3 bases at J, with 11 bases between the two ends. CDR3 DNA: TGTGCCAGCAGCCTGACAGTTACCAATCAGCCCCAGCATTTT. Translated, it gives CASSLTVTNQPQHF.

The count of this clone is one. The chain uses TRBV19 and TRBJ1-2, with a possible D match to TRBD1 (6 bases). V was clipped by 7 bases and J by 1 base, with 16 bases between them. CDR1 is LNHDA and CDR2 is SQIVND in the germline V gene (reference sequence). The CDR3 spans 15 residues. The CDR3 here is CASKQRGGDNYGYTF. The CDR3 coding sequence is TGTGCCAGTAAGCAGAGAGGGGGGGATAACTATGGCTACACCTTC.

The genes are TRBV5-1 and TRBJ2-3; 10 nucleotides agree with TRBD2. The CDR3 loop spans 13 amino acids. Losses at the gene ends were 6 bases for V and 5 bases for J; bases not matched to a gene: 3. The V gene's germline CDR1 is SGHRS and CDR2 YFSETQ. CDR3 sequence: CASTASGRDTQYF. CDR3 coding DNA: TGCGCCAGCACAGCTAGCGGGAGAGATACGCAGTATTTT.

CDR3 residues: CASSLASGGPLNEQFF. The CDR3 coding sequence is TGTGCCAGCAGTTTAGCCAGCGGGGGCCCCTTAAATGAGCAGTTCTTC. This chain uses TRBV28 with TRBJ2-1; 8 bases line up with TRBD2. Germline V gene data show CDR1 as MDHEN and CDR2 as SYDVKM. V shed 2 bases and J 7 bases; nucleotides not matched to a gene: 10. The CDR3 loop spans 16 amino acids.

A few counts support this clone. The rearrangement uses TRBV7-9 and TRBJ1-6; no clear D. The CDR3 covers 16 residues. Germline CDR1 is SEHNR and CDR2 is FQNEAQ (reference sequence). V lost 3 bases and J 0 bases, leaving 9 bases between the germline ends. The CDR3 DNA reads TGTGCCAGCAGCTTCGGCCCTAGCTCCTATAATTCACCCCTCCACTTT. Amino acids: CASSFGPSSYNSPLHF. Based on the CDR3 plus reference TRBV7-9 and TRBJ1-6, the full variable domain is DTGVSQNPRHKITKRGQNVTFRCDPISEHNRLYWYRQTLGQGPEFLTYFQNEAQLEKSRLLSDRFSAERPKGSFSTLEIQRTEQGDSAMYLCASSFGPSSYNSPLHFGNGTRLTVT.

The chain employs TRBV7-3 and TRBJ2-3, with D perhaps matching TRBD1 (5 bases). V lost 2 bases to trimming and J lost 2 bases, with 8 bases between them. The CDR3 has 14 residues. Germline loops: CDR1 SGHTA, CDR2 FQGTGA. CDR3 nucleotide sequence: TGTGCCAGCAGCTTAGACAGCTTCACAGATACGCAGTATTTT. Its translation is CASSLDSFTDTQYF.

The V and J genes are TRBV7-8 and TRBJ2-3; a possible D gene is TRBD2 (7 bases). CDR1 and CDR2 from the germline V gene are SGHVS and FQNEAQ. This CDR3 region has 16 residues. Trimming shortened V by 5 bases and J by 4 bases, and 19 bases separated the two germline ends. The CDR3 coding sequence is TGTGCCAGCAGCCCCTTTACGGGGGGCCGCGCAGATACGCAGTATTTT. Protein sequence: CASSPFTGGRADTQYF.

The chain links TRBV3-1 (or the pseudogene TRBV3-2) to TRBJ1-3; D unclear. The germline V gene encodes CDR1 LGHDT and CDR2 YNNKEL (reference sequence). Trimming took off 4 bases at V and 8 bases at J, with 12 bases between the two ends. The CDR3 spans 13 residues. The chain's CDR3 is CASSLERRDTIYF. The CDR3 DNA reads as TGTGCCAGCAGCCTGGAGAGGAGAGACACCATATATTTT.

Written as DNA, the CDR3 is TGTGCCATCAGTGAGTCACTCCAGCCCCAGCATTTT. Translated: CAISESLQPQHF. The chain carries TRBV10-3 and TRBJ1-5; D not resolved. Trimming pared 0 bases from V and 7 bases from J, leaving 4 bases between. CDR1 ENHRY and CDR2 SYGVKD come from the germline V gene. CDR3 length: 12 amino acids.

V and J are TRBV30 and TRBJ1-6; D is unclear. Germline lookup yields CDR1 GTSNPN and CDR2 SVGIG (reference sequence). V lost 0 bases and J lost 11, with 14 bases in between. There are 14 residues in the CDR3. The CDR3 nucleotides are TGTGCCTGGAGTGTTAAGGCAGAGCGTACACCCCTCCACTTT. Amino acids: CAWSVKAERTPLHF.

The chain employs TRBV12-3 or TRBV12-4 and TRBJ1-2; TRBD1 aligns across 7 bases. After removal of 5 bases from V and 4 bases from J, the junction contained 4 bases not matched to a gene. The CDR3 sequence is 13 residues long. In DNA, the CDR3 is TGTGCCAGCAGTCACAGGGGAGGCTATGGCTACACCTTC. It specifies CASSHRGGYGYTF.

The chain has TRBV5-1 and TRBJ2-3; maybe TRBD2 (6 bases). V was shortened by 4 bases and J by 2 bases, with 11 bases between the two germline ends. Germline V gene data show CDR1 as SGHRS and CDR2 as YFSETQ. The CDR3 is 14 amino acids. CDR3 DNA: TGCGCCAGCAGCGCGGGGACTGTCACAGATACGCAGTATTTT. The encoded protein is CASSAGTVTDTQYF. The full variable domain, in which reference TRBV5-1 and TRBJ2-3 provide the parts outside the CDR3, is KAGVTQTPRYLIKTRGQQVTLSCSPISGHRSVSWYQQTPGQGLQFLFEYFSETQRNKGNFPGRFSGRQFSNSRSEMNVSTLELGDSALYLCASSAGTVTDTQYFGPGTRLTVL.

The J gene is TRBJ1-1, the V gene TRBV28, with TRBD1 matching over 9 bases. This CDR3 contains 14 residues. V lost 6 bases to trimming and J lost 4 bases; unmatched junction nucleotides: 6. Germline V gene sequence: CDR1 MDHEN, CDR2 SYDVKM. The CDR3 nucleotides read TGTGCCAGCAGATGGGACAGGGACGTCACTGAAGCTTTCTTT. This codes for CASRWDRDVTEAFF.

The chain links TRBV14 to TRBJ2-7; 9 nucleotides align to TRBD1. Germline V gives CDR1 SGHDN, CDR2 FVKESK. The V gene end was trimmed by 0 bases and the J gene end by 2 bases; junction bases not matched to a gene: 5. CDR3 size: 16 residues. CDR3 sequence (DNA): TGTGCCAGCAGCCAAGACCCGTGGACAGGGGCCTACGAGCAGTACTTC. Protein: CASSQDPWTGAYEQYF. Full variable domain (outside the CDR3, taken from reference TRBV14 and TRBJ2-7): EAGVTQFPSHSVIEKGQTVTLRCDPISGHDNLYWYRRVMGKEIKFLLHFVKESKQDESGMPNNRFLAERTGGTYSTLKVQPAELEDSGVYFCASSQDPWTGAYEQYFGPGTRLTVT.